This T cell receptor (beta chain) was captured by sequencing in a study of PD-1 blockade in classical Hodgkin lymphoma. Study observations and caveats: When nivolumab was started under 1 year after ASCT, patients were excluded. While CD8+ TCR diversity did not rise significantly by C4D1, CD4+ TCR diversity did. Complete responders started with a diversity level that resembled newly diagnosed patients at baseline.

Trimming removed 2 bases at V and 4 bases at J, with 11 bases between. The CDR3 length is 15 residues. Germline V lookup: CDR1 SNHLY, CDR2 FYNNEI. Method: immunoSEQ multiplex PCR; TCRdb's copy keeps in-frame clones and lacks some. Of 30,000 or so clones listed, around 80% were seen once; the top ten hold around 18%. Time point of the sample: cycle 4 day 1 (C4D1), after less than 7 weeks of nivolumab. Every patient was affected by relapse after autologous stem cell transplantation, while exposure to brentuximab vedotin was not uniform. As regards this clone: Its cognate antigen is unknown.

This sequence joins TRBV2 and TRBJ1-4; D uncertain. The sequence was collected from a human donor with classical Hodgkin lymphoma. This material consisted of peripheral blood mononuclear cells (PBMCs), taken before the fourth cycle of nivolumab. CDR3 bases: TGTGCCAGCAGTGAATCGCCGGGGTATAATGAAAAACTGTTTTTT. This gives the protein CASSESPGYNEKLFF. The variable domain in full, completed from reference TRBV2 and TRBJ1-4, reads EPEVTQTPSHQVTQMGQEVILRCVPISNHLYFYWYRQILGQKVEFLVSFYNNEISEKSEIFDDQFSVERPDGSNFTLKIRSTKLEDSAMYFCASSESPGYNEKLFFGSGTQLSVL.